One and the same sample provided the 4 T cell receptor beta chains below, sequenced in a study of shared clonotypes between healthy human individuals. Measured with immunoSEQ multiplex PCR; TCRdb has only the in-frame clones, and not every one. The sample yields about 490,000 clones, about three quarters seen once. Sequencing input: PBMCs. All receptors derive from a woman between 35 and 50 years old in good health. Some clones in this sample may be carry-over from other donors' samples.

Regarding this clone: A much larger clone is a single base away; this may be a read error. The chain couples TRBV29-1 to TRBJ2-1, with D perhaps TRBD1 (5 bases). Per the germline V gene, CDR1 is SQVTM and CDR2 is ANQGSEA. This CDR3 is 14 amino acids long. This chain's CDR3 is CSVEGQGPSNGQFF. Written as DNA, the CDR3 is TGCAGCGTTGAAGGGCAGGGCCCCTCCAATGGGCAGTTCTTC.

The chain links TRBV4-3 to TRBJ1-1; D possibly corresponds to TRBD1 (6 bases). The V gene's germline CDR1 is LGHNA and CDR2 YSLEER. V lost 5 bases and J lost 1, with 11 bases in between. The length of the CDR3 is 14 residues. The CDR3 bases are TGCGCCAGCAGCTTGGAGACAGGGAACACTGAAGCTTTCTTT. The encoded protein is CASSLETGNTEAFF.

The chain employs TRBV29-1 and TRBJ2-7, with 8 positions matching TRBD1. J was trimmed by 3 bases and V by 6 bases; bases with no gene match: 13. Germline V gene data show CDR1 as SQVTM and CDR2 as ANQGSEA. This CDR3 has 15 residues. CDR3 DNA: TGCAGCGTCAAATTGCAGGGGGCGCGGGACTACGAGCAGTACTTC. Encoded protein: CSVKLQGARDYEQYF.

This clone was recorded once. A much more abundant neighbour one base away suggests this may be a read error. V gene TRBV6-6 combines with J gene TRBJ2-7; 10 nucleotides agree with TRBD2. The CDR3 runs to 14 residues. Trimming cost V 5 bases and J 0 bases; bases outside gene matches: 1. Germline-derived CDR1 and CDR2 are MNHNY and SVGAGI (reference sequence). CDR3 DNA sequence: TGTGCCAGCAGTCGGACTAGCGGCTCCTACGAGCAGTACTTC. It codes for CASSRTSGSYEQYF.